Listed below are T cell receptor beta chains from one sample, sequenced in a study of identical twins. One entry per CDR3 protein results from TCRdb running MiXCR on the 5' RACE reads. The repertoire consists of a few hundred thousand distinct CDR3 sequences, with approximately 18% occurring once and the leading ten covering 12%. Sequenced: naive T cells sorted from blood. All receptors derive from a man between 45 and 60 years old in good health. The CDR3 runs from the conserved cysteine through the conserved F or W. The order of the fields is D gene, J gene, V gene, clone size, CDR3 protein, CDR3 DNA. A D gene is named only where the DNA matches it firmly. The size entry is marked missing in some rows and otherwise reads once, few, many or a size class.

>-|TRBJ2-7|TRBV27|many
CASSSLGQGSYEQYF
TGTGCCAGCAGTTCACTCGGACAAGGGTCCTACGAGCAGTACTTC
>-|TRBJ1-2|TRBV4-3|many
CASSQAKGPYGYTF
TGCGCCAGCAGCCAAGCGAAGGGCCCGTATGGCTACACCTTC
>-|TRBJ1-2|TRBV5-5|many
CASSPYRVHGYTF
TGTGCCAGCAGCCCCTACAGGGTCCATGGCTACACCTTC
>TRBD2|TRBJ2-5|TRBV7-9|-
CASSRTSSGGETQYF
TGTGCCAGCAGTAGGACATCATCGGGGGGGGAGACCCAGTACTTC
>-|TRBJ1-2|TRBV28|many
CASSLFDQGLGYTF
TGTGCCAGCAGTTTATTCGACCAGGGGCTTGGCTACACCTTC
>-|TRBJ2-1|TRBV4-1|-
CASSPSFSKTNNEQFF
TGCGCCAGCAGCCCCTCATTCAGTAAAACTAACAATGAGCAGTTCTTC
>-|TRBJ2-1|TRBV9|-
CASSPEGSTYNEQFF
TGTGCCAGCAGCCCGGAGGGGAGCACCTACAATGAGCAGTTCTTC
>TRBD1|TRBJ1-4|TRBV20-1|few
CSASPGQGLNQKLFF
TGCAGTGCCTCTCCGGGACAGGGCCTTAATCAAAAACTGTTTTTT
>-|TRBJ2-3|TRBV4-2|few
CASSQDGGHTQYF
TGTGCCAGCAGCCAAGATGGTGGGCATACGCAGTATTTT
>-|TRBJ1-2|TRBV4-3|-
CASSQRRQTYGYTF
TGCGCCAGCAGCCAAAGGAGGCAGACTTATGGCTACACCTTC
>TRBD2|TRBJ2-7|TRBV7-2|-
CASTTSAASYEQYF
TGTGCCAGCACAACTAGCGCTGCCTCCTACGAGCAGTACTTC
>-|TRBJ2-7|TRBV5-1|-
CASSSQDYEQYF
TGCGCCAGCAGCTCCCAGGACTACGAGCAGTACTTC
>-|TRBJ2-1|TRBV12-3/TRBV12-4|-
CASKVYNEQFF
TGTGCCAGCAAGGTGTACAATGAGCAGTTCTTC
>-|TRBJ2-3|TRBV9|-
CASTAGGLSTDTQYF
TGTGCCAGCACCGCTGGGGGGCTCAGCACAGATACGCAGTATTTT
>TRBD2|TRBJ2-1|TRBV10-3|-
CAIRTSGGPYNEQFF
TGTGCCATCCGAACTAGCGGGGGCCCTTACAATGAGCAGTTCTTC
>-|TRBJ2-1|TRBV11-2|many
CASSLDTLGEQFF
TGTGCCAGCAGCTTAGACACGCTGGGTGAGCAGTTCTTC
>-|TRBJ2-7|TRBV27|few
CASSLQGVGSYEQYF
TGTGCCAGCAGTTTACAGGGAGTCGGTTCCTACGAGCAGTACTTC
>TRBD1|TRBJ2-5|TRBV9|few
CASSAMTGEQETQYF
TGTGCCAGCAGCGCGATGACAGGGGAACAAGAGACCCAGTACTTC
>-|TRBJ2-2|TRBV6-2/TRBV6-3|few
CASSSFDRSVGELFF
TGTGCCAGCAGTTCCTTCGACAGGTCGGTCGGGGAGCTGTTTTTT
>-|TRBJ2-5|TRBV3-1|-
CASSPLTQELETQYF
TGTGCCAGCAGCCCCCTTACGCAGGAGCTAGAGACCCAGTACTTC
>-|TRBJ1-4|TRBV10-3|many
CAISEGGGNNEKLFF
TGTGCCATCAGTGAGGGGGGAGGAAACAATGAAAAACTGTTTTTT
>-|TRBJ2-5|TRBV7-9|-
CASSLGFGGIRQETQYF
TGTGCCAGCAGCTTAGGCTTTGGTGGGATAAGACAAGAGACCCAGTACTTC
>-|TRBJ1-1|TRBV9|-
CASSVTGRTEAFF
TGTGCCAGCAGCGTAACGGGCCGGACTGAAGCTTTCTTT
>-|TRBJ2-2|TRBV20-1|many
CSARVGAHPGELFF
TGCAGTGCTAGAGTGGGAGCCCATCCCGGGGAGCTGTTTTTT
>TRBD1|TRBJ1-1|TRBV20-1|-
CSARPVRDRVFTEAFF
TGCAGTGCTAGACCCGTCCGGGACAGGGTATTCACTGAAGCTTTCTTT
>-|TRBJ1-5|TRBV5-1|few
CASSTGPGSQPQHF
TGCGCCAGCAGCACTGGTCCGGGGTCTCAGCCCCAGCATTTT
>TRBD1|TRBJ2-7|TRBV5-1|-
CASSLGLMGRGRPYEQYF
TGCGCCAGCAGCTTGGGCTTGATGGGCAGGGGGCGCCCCTACGAGCAGTACTTC
>-|TRBJ2-2|TRBV20-1|-
CSAAGTPFTGELFF
TGCAGTGCCGCCGGGACCCCTTTCACCGGGGAGCTGTTTTTT
>-|TRBJ2-1|TRBV20-1|-
CSARKGGNEQFF
TGCAGTGCTAGAAAAGGGGGGAATGAGCAGTTCTTC
>-|TRBJ2-6|TRBV5-1|few
CASSLYSGDGANVLTF
TGCGCCAGCAGCTTGTACTCAGGGGATGGGGCCAACGTCCTGACTTTC
>TRBD1|TRBJ1-3|TRBV6-5|few
CASSFRDSRGNTIYF
TGTGCCAGCAGTTTTCGGGACAGTCGTGGAAACACCATATATTTT
>-|TRBJ2-7|TRBV20-1|-
CSASSGHVGYEQYF
TGCAGTGCTAGCTCCGGTCACGTAGGATACGAGCAGTACTTC
>-|TRBJ2-7|TRBV25-1|few
CASGPIIEQYF
TGTGCCAGCGGCCCAATAATCGAGCAGTACTTC
>-|TRBJ2-7|TRBV19|-
CASSATTIYEQYF
TGTGCCAGTAGTGCAACGACTATCTACGAGCAGTACTTC
>TRBD1|TRBJ2-7|TRBV15|few
CATSRSSDRVPYEQYF
TGTGCCACCAGCAGATCCTCGGACAGGGTGCCCTACGAGCAGTACTTC